The 21 T cell receptor beta chains below come from one sample, sequenced in a study of blood T cell repertoires in COVID-19. Generated by immunoSEQ multiplex PCR, the TCRdb table keeps only in-frame clones and is missing some. This table has tens of thousands of clones, less than 95% appearing once. The sample was peripheral blood. These TCRs come from a human donor in a cohort sampled during active COVID-19.

The chain recombines TRBV7-2 with TRBJ2-1, with 9 bases matching TRBD1. Looked up from germline, CDR1 is SGHTA and CDR2 is FQGNSA. Trimming cost V 6 bases and J 9 bases; bases outside gene matches: 6. This CDR3 is 13 amino acids long. The CDR3 DNA reads TGTGCCAGCAGTTCTACAGGGGGCGTTGAGCAGTTCTTC. Amino acid sequence: CASSSTGGVEQFF.

V and J are TRBV7-8 and TRBJ2-3; no firm D call. Per the germline V gene, CDR1 is SGHVS and CDR2 is FQNEAQ. V was pared by 8 bases and J by 0 bases, with 6 bases between. CDR3 length: 12 residues. The CDR3 loop reads CASGTSTDTQYF. The CDR3, as DNA: TGTGCCAGCGGCACAAGCACAGATACGCAGTATTTT.

This sequence joins TRBV24-1 and TRBJ2-2, with TRBD1 identical over 8 bases. V lost 3 bases and J lost 0; bases outside the gene matches: 5. The CDR3 totals 17 residues. Per the germline V gene, CDR1 is KGHDR and CDR2 is SFDVKD. The CDR3 reads CATSDGQGPTNTGELFF. The CDR3, as DNA: TGTGCCACCAGTGATGGACAGGGCCCCACGAACACCGGGGAGCTGTTTTTT.

This chain links TRBV7-6 with TRBJ2-1, with 11 bases aligning to TRBD2. CDR1 and CDR2 (germline): SGHVS, FNYEAQ. The CDR3 extends over 16 amino acids. After removal of 5 bases from V and 8 bases from J, the junction contained 11 bases not matched to a gene. CDR3 bases: TGTGCCAGCAGCAAGCAACTAGCGGGAGTCGACCATGAGCAGTTCTTC. Its protein is CASSKQLAGVDHEQFF.

The chain employs TRBV19 and TRBJ1-2; TRBD1 matches at 8 bases. The CDR3 runs 14 residues. The germline CDR1 and CDR2 sequences are LNHDA and SQIVND (reference sequence). The V gene end was trimmed by 5 bases and the J gene end by 4 bases; junction bases not matched to a gene: 6. CDR3 sequence: CASSQLTGGYGYTF. CDR3 coding DNA: TGTGCCAGTAGTCAACTAACAGGGGGCTATGGCTACACCTTC.

J is TRBJ2-5 and V is TRBV7-9; 7 positions agree with TRBD2. The CDR3 sequence is 15 residues long. Trimming cost V 6 bases and J 5 bases; bases outside gene matches: 12. From germline, CDR1 is SEHNR and CDR2 FQNEAQ (reference sequence). CDR3 sequence reads: CASRSERGVTETQYF. The DNA of the CDR3 is TGTGCCAGCAGGTCAGAACGGGGGGTTACGGAGACCCAGTACTTC.

The rearrangement joins TRBV20-1 to TRBJ2-1, with a weak D call TRBD1 (5 bases). From germline, CDR1 is DFQATT and CDR2 SNEGSKA (reference sequence). The CDR3 is made up of 11 amino acids. The CDR3, as DNA: TGCAGAGGATCCAAAGGGGATGAGCAGTTCTTC. Translated: CRGSKGDEQFF.

The genes are TRBV6-5 and TRBJ1-1; TRBD1 might be the D (6 bases). The CDR3 is made up of 12 amino acids. Germline V gene data show CDR1 as MNHEY and CDR2 as SVGAGI. V shed 7 bases and J shed 11 bases, with 17 bases lying between them. CDR3 sequence: CASTDTGKGAFF. The DNA of the CDR3 is TGTGCCAGCACCGACACAGGGAAGGGTGCTTTCTTT.

The chain joins TRBV6-5 to TRBJ2-1, with TRBD1 identical over 7 bases. Germline V gene data show CDR1 as MNHEY and CDR2 as SVGAGI. The junction had 12 bases not matched to a gene; V was cut back by 8 bases and J by 8 bases. The CDR3 sequence is 14 residues long. The CDR3 bases are TGTGCCAGCCACAGGGGCGGTAACAAGGATGAGCAGTTCTTC. Translated: CASHRGGNKDEQFF.

The chain combines TRBV5-1 with TRBJ2-7; 13 nucleotides align to TRBD2. CDR1 SGHRS and CDR2 YFSETQ come from the germline V gene. Germline trimming cut 0 bases from V and 2 bases from J; bases unmatched to any gene: 2. CDR3 length: 16 amino acids. The DNA of the CDR3 is TGCGCCAGCAGCTTGGGACTAGCGGGAGGCACCTACGAGCAGTACTTC. Protein product: CASSLGLAGGTYEQYF.

The chain uses TRBV28 and TRBJ1-2; possible D gene TRBD1, 6 bases. V was clipped by 6 bases and J by 3 bases, with 20 bases between them. Germline CDR1 is MDHEN and CDR2 is SYDVKM. The CDR3 covers 16 residues. DNA of the CDR3: TGTGCCAGCAGCCCGACCCGAGGGGGTGGGTACTATGGCTACACCTTC. This translates into CASSPTRGGGYYGYTF.

This chain connects TRBV4-1 to TRBJ1-6, with a possible D match to TRBD1 (6 bases). The germline gives CDR1 MGHRA, CDR2 YSYEKL. Trimming stripped 0 bases from V and 0 bases from J, with 15 bases between. The CDR3 has 19 amino acids. The chain's CDR3 is CASSQDNRETGSYNSPLHF. Written as DNA, the CDR3 is TGCGCCAGCAGCCAAGATAATCGTGAGACAGGCTCCTATAATTCACCCCTCCACTTT.

The chain joins TRBV7-9 to TRBJ2-3, with D possibly TRBD1 on 5 matching bases. The CDR3 runs 15 residues. Germline values: CDR1 SEHNR, CDR2 FQNEAQ (reference sequence). V lost 7 bases and J lost 2, with 16 bases in between. In DNA form, the CDR3 reads TGTGCCAGCACCGGGCAGGGCGGCCCCACAGATACGCAGTATTTT. Its translation is CASTGQGGPTDTQYF.

V is TRBV5-1 and J is TRBJ2-2; 7 bases map to TRBD1. V gave up 0 bases and J gave up 3 bases; unmatched junction bases: 2. The CDR3 extends over 15 amino acids. Germline loops: CDR1 SGHRS, CDR2 YFSETQ. The CDR3 region is CASSLEGAHTGELFF. The CDR3 DNA follows: TGCGCCAGCAGCTTGGAGGGGGCGCACACCGGGGAGCTGTTTTTT.

The genes are TRBV5-5 and TRBJ1-4; 7 bases match TRBD1. Unmatched junction bases numbered 10, after V lost 4 bases and J lost 7 bases. This CDR3 is built from 15 residues. Germline V lookup: CDR1 SGHKS, CDR2 YYEKEE (reference sequence). The CDR3 sequence is CASSPLGTALEKLFF. The CDR3 bases are TGTGCCAGCAGCCCCCTCGGGACAGCCCTTGAAAAACTGTTTTTT. Full variable domain (remainder filled in from reference TRBV5-5 and TRBJ1-4): DAGVTQSPTHLIKTRGQQVTLRCSPISGHKSVSWYQQVLGQGPQFIFQYYEKEERGRGNFPDRFSARQFPNYSSELNVNALLLGDSALYLCASSPLGTALEKLFFGSGTQLSVL.

The chain recombines TRBV9 with TRBJ1-2; tentatively, D is TRBD1 (5 bases). CDR1 SGDLS and CDR2 YYNGEE come from the germline V gene. Trimming stripped 1 base from V and 0 bases from J, with 13 bases between. CDR3 size: 16 residues. CDR3 sequence: CASSVSAGRTNYGYTF. In DNA, the CDR3 is TGTGCCAGCAGCGTAAGTGCGGGGCGTACTAACTATGGCTACACCTTC.

J is TRBJ2-2 and V is TRBV5-4; 9 positions agree with TRBD1. CDR1 is SGHNT and CDR2 is YYREEE in the germline V gene (reference sequence). V lost 0 bases and J lost 4; bases outside the gene matches: 1. The CDR3 sequence is 15 residues long. The CDR3 reads CASSLGQGVTGELFF. The DNA for the CDR3 is TGTGCCAGCAGCTTGGGACAGGGGGTCACCGGGGAGCTGTTTTTT.

The chain has TRBV20-1 and TRBJ1-5; D is ambiguous. This CDR3 has 12 residues. The V end lost 3 bases, the J end lost 2 bases, and 5 bases lay between the germline ends. Germline CDR1 reads DFQATT; CDR2 reads SNEGSKA (reference sequence). CDR3 amino acids: CSASSGNQPQHF. CDR3 nucleotides: TGCAGTGCTAGTTCTGGCAATCAGCCCCAGCATTTT.

In nucleotides, the CDR3 is TGTGCCAGCAGCCCATTGCGCCGGGACAGAGATACCTATAGCAATCAGCCCCAGCATTTT. Its protein is CASSPLRRDRDTYSNQPQHF. The chain has TRBV13 and TRBJ1-5, with TRBD1 matching over 7 bases. This CDR3 is built from 20 residues. Germline V lookup: CDR1 PRHDT, CDR2 FYEKMQ (reference sequence). V was clipped by 5 bases and J by 0 bases; unmatched bases: 19.

The genes are TRBV28 and TRBJ1-2; no definite D call. Per germline, CDR1 MDHEN and CDR2 SYDVKM. CDR3 length: 12 amino acids. V lost 5 bases, J lost 7 bases, and 11 bases lay in between. This CDR3 reads CASSPLSIGYTF. The CDR3 bases are TGTGCCAGCAGTCCGCTATCTATTGGCTACACCTTC.

V usage is TRBV19 and J usage is TRBJ1-2, with D possibly being TRBD1 (5 bases). V was trimmed by 2 bases and J by 3 bases, leaving 7 bases between them. Germline CDR1 and CDR2: LNHDA and SQIVND (reference sequence). The CDR3 contains 13 residues. The CDR3 reads CASSIQGDYGYTF. CDR3 DNA: TGTGCCAGTAGTATACAGGGTGACTATGGCTACACCTTC.